This T cell receptor (beta chain) comes out of a study of blood T cell repertoires in COVID-19 (dated by TCRdb to the early 2020s). Background on the whole study: Collaborator samples came from the United States, Italy and Spain and covered acute and convalescent phases of COVID-19. The samples were drawn from two sources: the first 160 participants of the ongoing ImmuneRACE study, and 950 to 1,500 subjects contributed by 6 global collaborators. Where available, HLA class I and class II types were obtained from metadata supplied by the sample provider rather than from assay-based typing. Sample metadata almost always included a de-identified subject ID, COVID-19 status, age in years and sex. The material from the prospective study consisted of cDNA or gDNA derived from T cells, B-cell-depleted T cells, or PBMCs. The dataset comprised deeply sampled blood TCRbeta repertoires from subjects exposed to, actively infected with, or recovered from COVID-19. The repertoires were made available in a free public database intended to serve as a resource for research on the immune response to SARS-CoV-2. The paper's findings and limits, for the study overall: Clinical and demographic metadata were provided uncurated, with the amount varying by source and participant.

Taken from the germline V gene, the CDR1 and CDR2 loops are SGHNT and YENEEA. The V and J ends are trimmed by 3 bases and 4 bases, leaving 9 bases between them. Inclusive of the bounding cysteine and phenylalanine, the CDR3 is 13 residues long. Just the 39-base CDR3 DNA is kept, in frame starting at base 1. This clone was seen just once. No antigen is known for it. Per-nucleotide qualities are absent, and no much larger clonotype sits a single base away. TCRbeta CDR3 regions were amplified from genomic DNA by means of the immunoSEQ Assay, a bias-controlled multiplex PCR. Regarding the original processing steps: Nucleated cell counts per sample were estimated from amplification of reference gene primers within the assay. To quantify the absolute abundance of each unique TCRbeta CDR3 rearrangement, sequence reads were collapsed and filtered. Productive Simpson clonality was computed per sample as the square root of Simpson's diversity index over productive rearrangements. In TCRdb, the immuneACCESS table is reduced to in-frame sequences with V and J assigned. These tables do not hold every clone; where another copy was compared, an unresolved V gene accounts for under half, and the others remain unexplained. V, J and clone size were drawn from that table, and D and trimming were deduced from the DNA. This sample holds about 180,000 clones; 88% were observed only once. Together, the top ten hold around 4% of the sample.

Whole blood was collected in K2EDTA tubes by collaborating institutions according to the institutions' own protocols. For TCRbeta analysis, collaborators shipped samples as frozen whole blood, isolated PBMCs, or DNA extracted from either of those sample types. This TCR was recovered from a woman aged 30 to 39 with acute or convalescent COVID-19. Sequencing was performed on peripheral blood. This receptor chain uses TRBV11-3 and TRBJ1-1, with the D gene not confidently named. The DNA sequence is as follows: TGTGCCAGCAGCTTCGGGGTGACCACTGAAGCTTTCTTT. Translation gives CASSFGVTTEAFF.